A single sample is the source of the 5 T cell receptor beta chains below, sequenced in a study of PD-L1 blockade in urothelial cancer. Sequencing used immunoSEQ multiplex PCR; TCRdb keeps in-frame clones, though not all of them. The table has about 52,000 clones, approximately 80% seen once. The sequencing used PBMCs, collected around atezolizumab (anti-PD-L1) treatment. Receptors were obtained from a man between 65 and 79 years old with urothelial cancer.

The chain couples TRBV27 to TRBJ2-7, with TRBD1 matching over 10 bases. Looked up from germline, CDR1 is MNHEY and CDR2 is SMNVEV (reference sequence). V shed 2 bases and J 0 bases; nucleotides not matched to a gene: 4. The CDR3 consists of 16 residues. CDR3 bases: TGTGCCAGCAGTTTAATGGGGACAGGGGTCTCCTACGAGCAGTACTTC. Protein: CASSLMGTGVSYEQYF.

The chain employs TRBV4-3 and TRBJ2-7; TRBD2 aligns across 7 bases. The CDR3 loop spans 15 amino acids. Germline CDR1 reads LGHNA; CDR2 reads YSLEER. Unmatched junction bases numbered 3, after V lost 0 bases and J lost 1 base. DNA of the CDR3: TGCGCCAGCAGCCAAGATACTAGCGCGTCCTACGAGCAGTACTTC. As protein: CASSQDTSASYEQYF.

The J gene is TRBJ1-1, the V gene TRBV5-1; maybe TRBD1 (6 bases). Trimming cost V 5 bases and J 7 bases, with 18 bases left between them. CDR1 and CDR2 from the germline V gene are SGHRS and YFSETQ. There are 14 residues in the CDR3. In DNA, the CDR3 is TGCGCCAGCAGGCACCAGACACAGGGTGTTGAAGCTTTCTTT. Translating it yields CASRHQTQGVEAFF.

The chain employs TRBV2 and TRBJ2-7; TRBD1 matches 11 bases. Losses at the gene ends were 4 bases for V and 7 bases for J; bases not matched to a gene: 3. This CDR3 comprises 13 residues. The V gene's germline CDR1 is SNHLY and CDR2 FYNNEI. The chain's CDR3 is CASSGGQGAEQYF. In nucleotides, the CDR3 is TGTGCCAGCAGTGGCGGACAGGGGGCTGAGCAGTACTTC.

The genes are TRBV7-8 and TRBJ1-2; 10 bases agree with TRBD1. This CDR3 comprises 14 residues. Trimming took 5 bases from V and 4 from J; bases not matched to a gene: 4. Germline assignment: CDR1 SGHVS and CDR2 FQNEAQ. DNA of the CDR3: TGTGCCAGCAGCCCCCGGACAGGGGGCTATGGCTACACCTTC. Encoded protein: CASSPRTGGYGYTF.